Listed here are 21 T cell receptor beta chains from one sample, sequenced in a study of cytomegalovirus exposure and HLA in healthy donors. The study ran its PCR with 60 Vbeta and 13 Jbeta primers. The protocol was immunoSEQ multiplex PCR, while the TCRdb copy is restricted to in-frame clones and leaves out a portion. The sample records 60,000 to 85,000 clones, 75% to 85% being singletons. The sequenced sample consisted of PBMCs. The receptors derive from a man in his forties or fifties in good health and CMV-seronegative.

This chain joins TRBV7-3 and TRBJ2-5; 10 positions match TRBD1. The CDR3 has 14 amino acids. Germline V gene lookup returns CDR1 SGHTA and CDR2 FQGTGA. V gave up 11 bases and J gave up 5 bases; unmatched junction bases: 11. CDR3 sequence (DNA): TGTGCCTCGAGTACCGGGACAGGGGCGGAGACCCAGTACTTC. Residues: CASSTGTGAETQYF.

V and J are TRBV7-9 and TRBJ2-3, with D maybe TRBD2 (6 bases). This CDR3 is 14 amino acids long. V was pared by 8 bases and J by 1 base, with 13 bases between. Per the germline V gene, CDR1 is SEHNR and CDR2 is FQNEAQ (reference sequence). The CDR3 is CASPGAGRTDTQYF. The CDR3 coding sequence is TGTGCCAGCCCTGGGGCGGGGCGCACAGATACGCAGTATTTT.

The V call is TRBV30, the J call TRBJ1-6; maybe TRBD1 (6 bases). Germline CDR1 is GTSNPN and CDR2 is SVGIG (reference sequence). The CDR3 consists of 15 residues. V was clipped by 2 bases and J by 8 bases, with 16 bases between them. CDR3 nucleotides: TGTGCCTGGAGTCCCGGGGGCGGGGGGTATTCACCCCTCCACTTT. It is translated as CAWSPGGGGYSPLHF.

The chain employs TRBV2 and TRBJ1-4, with TRBD1 identical over 10 bases. CDR3 length equals 14 residues. CDR1 and CDR2 from the germline V gene are SNHLY and FYNNEI. Losses at the gene ends were 6 bases for V and 8 bases for J; bases not matched to a gene: 6. The CDR3: CASSWDRGGEKLFF. CDR3 nucleotide sequence: TGTGCCAGCAGCTGGGACAGGGGAGGGGAAAAACTGTTTTTT.

V and J are TRBV19 and TRBJ2-7; 10 bases fit TRBD1. J was trimmed by 4 bases and V by 3 bases; bases with no gene match: 6. CDR3 length: 15 residues. Germline V CDR1 and CDR2: LNHDA, SQIVND (reference sequence). In nucleotides, the CDR3 is TGTGCCAGTAGTATGGGACAGGGGTTCCCGTACGAGCAGTACTTC. Translated: CASSMGQGFPYEQYF.

J is TRBJ1-4 and V is TRBV11-2; TRBD1 matches at 11 bases. CDR1 and CDR2 (germline): SGHAT, FQNNGV. V lost 4 bases to trimming and J lost 8 bases; unmatched junction nucleotides: 6. This CDR3 contains 15 residues. The CDR3 nucleotides are TGTGCCAGCAGCTCCACCCGGACAGGGGGCGAAAAACTGTTTTTT. This gives the protein CASSSTRTGGEKLFF.

The V call is TRBV7-2, the J call TRBJ2-7; 12 bases match TRBD2. This CDR3 spans 18 amino acids. Germline V gene data show CDR1 as SGHTA and CDR2 as FQGNSA. Trimming took 1 base from V and 2 from J; bases not matched to a gene: 9. DNA of the CDR3: TGTGCCAGCAGCTTAGGTTATAGGACTAGCGGGGTAGCCTACGAGCAGTACTTC. As protein: CASSLGYRTSGVAYEQYF.

This sequence joins TRBV18 and TRBJ2-5, with 8 nucleotides matching TRBD2. The J call may not be correct, given that the DNA end is closer to TRBJ2-7. CDR1 and CDR2 (germline): KGHSH, LQKENI. The CDR3 sequence is 15 residues long. The CDR3 DNA reads TGTGCCAGCTCACCACCGGGTCGGGGGGGACACGAGCAGTACTTC. It specifies CASSPPGRGGHEQYF.

This clone was counted a few times. The CDR3 DNA reads as TGTGCCAGCAGCCTGGGACATTGGGAAAAACTGTTTTTT. Its protein is CASSLGHWEKLFF. The chain combines TRBV28 with TRBJ1-4, with a possible D match to TRBD1 (6 bases). Germline CDR1 and CDR2: MDHEN and SYDVKM. This CDR3 has 13 residues. V lost 6 bases to trimming and J lost 8 bases, with 13 bases between them.

Concerning this clone itself: A junction end diverges from the germline sequence, so it may reflect a read error. V usage is TRBV7-9 and J usage is TRBJ2-7; possible D gene TRBD1, 6 bases. The CDR3 sequence is 14 residues long. The germline gives CDR1 SEHNR, CDR2 FQNEAQ (reference sequence). CDR3 nucleotide sequence: TGTTCCAGCAGCTTTCCCGGGACACCCTACGAGCAGTACTTC. This sequence encodes CSSSFPGTPYEQYF.

The chain combines TRBV10-3 with TRBJ1-2; weak D call: TRBD1 (6 bases). V was clipped by 6 bases and J by 8 bases, with 16 bases between them. Per germline, CDR1 ENHRY and CDR2 SYGVKD. The CDR3 has 13 amino acids. The CDR3 region is CAIRSQGIEGYTF. The DNA for the CDR3 is TGTGCCATCAGATCACAGGGAATCGAGGGCTACACCTTC.

The sample holds one count of this clone. The chain carries TRBV9 and TRBJ1-2; the match to TRBD1 covers 8 bases. The CDR3 is made up of 13 amino acids. The J segment lost 8 bases and the V segment lost 4 bases, leaving 7 bases of the junction unmatched. From germline, CDR1 is SGDLS and CDR2 YYNGEE. The CDR3 loop reads CASSLQGAGGYTF. The CDR3 bases are TGTGCCAGCAGCCTTCAGGGGGCGGGGGGCTACACCTTC.

This clone was seen a handful of times. This rearrangement joins TRBV30 to TRBJ2-1; 9 nucleotides match TRBD2. Trimming took 4 bases from V and 6 from J; bases not matched to a gene: 4. Per germline, CDR1 GTSNPN and CDR2 SVGIG (reference sequence). The CDR3 extends over 13 amino acids. The CDR3 is CAWNGGGGNEQFF. In DNA, the CDR3 is TGTGCCTGGAATGGCGGGGGGGGCAATGAGCAGTTCTTC.

V is TRBV19 and J is TRBJ1-5, with D maybe TRBD1 (5 bases). Germline V gives CDR1 LNHDA, CDR2 SQIVND (reference sequence). CDR3 size: 17 residues. With 0 bases removed from V and 5 bases from J, the gap between germline ends came to 17 bases. The CDR3, as DNA: TGTGCCAGTAGTATAGAAGGGGTGTCAGACTCCCATCAGCCCCAGCATTTT. Translated: CASSIEGVSDSHQPQHF. The full variable domain, completed using reference TRBV19 and TRBJ1-5, is DGGITQSPKYLFRKEGQNVTLSCEQNLNHDAMYWYRQDPGQGLRLIYYSQIVNDFQKGDIAEGYSVSREKKESFPLTVTSAQKNPTAFYLCASSIEGVSDSHQPQHFGDGTRLSIL.

The chain uses TRBV30 and TRBJ1-1; a possible D gene is TRBD1 (6 bases). Deletions cut 4 bases from V and 5 bases from J, with 11 bases between. The germline V gene encodes CDR1 GTSNPN and CDR2 SVGIG (reference sequence). The CDR3 covers 12 residues. This CDR3 reads CAWTGVGTEAFF. The CDR3 nucleotides read TGTGCCTGGACAGGGGTGGGTACTGAAGCTTTCTTT.

The rearrangement uses TRBV9 and TRBJ2-6, with a tentative D call TRBD2 (6 bases). The CDR3 has 17 amino acids. Germline V gives CDR1 SGDLS, CDR2 YYNGEE. The V gene lost 1 base and the J gene lost 0 bases, with 11 bases spanning the gap. CDR3 amino acids: CASSVQGGYSGANVLTF. The CDR3 DNA sequence: TGTGCCAGCAGCGTACAGGGAGGCTACTCTGGGGCCAACGTCCTGACTTTC. Full variable domain (outside the CDR3, taken from reference TRBV9 and TRBJ2-6): DSGVTQTPKHLITATGQRVTLRCSPRSGDLSVYWYQQSLDQGLQFLIQYYNGEERAKGNILERFSAQQFPDLHSELNLSSLELGDSALYFCASSVQGGYSGANVLTFGAGSRLTVL.

The chain combines TRBV28 with TRBJ2-3; 10 bases line up with TRBD2. Germline CDR1 and CDR2: MDHEN and SYDVKM. V shed 6 bases, J shed 1 base, and the junction held 4 bases outside the gene matches. This CDR3 has 15 amino acids. CDR3 protein: CASSIAGGRTDTQYF. The CDR3 bases are TGTGCCAGCAGCATAGCGGGGGGACGCACAGATACGCAGTATTTT.

V usage is TRBV21-1 and J usage is TRBJ2-1; the table's TRBD2 call for D was not verified on the DNA. TRBV21-1 is a listed pseudogene. The CDR3 loop spans 15 amino acids. The CDR3 region has the DNA TGTGCCAGCAGCATTGTTGGGAGCTCCTACAATGAGCAGTTCTTC. Protein: CASSIVGSSYNEQFF.

The genes are TRBV29-1 and TRBJ1-1; 9 nucleotides line up with TRBD1. Germline lookup yields CDR1 SQVTM and CDR2 ANQGSEA. The CDR3 is 13 residues long. V gave up 6 bases and J gave up 1 base; unmatched junction bases: 3. CDR3 residues: CSVAGQGNTEAFF. The CDR3 bases are TGCAGCGTCGCGGGACAGGGGAACACTGAAGCTTTCTTT.

This clone showed up just a few times. The chain joins TRBV2 to TRBJ1-1, with TRBD1 as a possible D gene (5 bases). V dropped 6 bases and J dropped 0 bases, with 11 bases sitting between them. Germline CDR1 is SNHLY and CDR2 is FYNNEI. The CDR3 loop spans 14 amino acids. In nucleotides, the CDR3 is TGTGCCAGCAGGGCAGGGTTTCTGAACACTGAAGCTTTCTTT. Protein sequence: CASRAGFLNTEAFF.

The gene calls are TRBV4-2 and TRBJ1-1; the D gene is possibly TRBD1 (5 bases). The CDR3 covers 18 residues. Germline CDR1 reads LGHNA; CDR2 reads YNFKEQ. Trimming removed 0 bases at V and 4 bases at J, with 21 bases between. The chain's CDR3 is CASSQDWDLLLTITEAFF. In nucleotides, the CDR3 is TGTGCCAGCAGCCAAGATTGGGACTTACTATTAACAATCACTGAAGCTTTCTTT.